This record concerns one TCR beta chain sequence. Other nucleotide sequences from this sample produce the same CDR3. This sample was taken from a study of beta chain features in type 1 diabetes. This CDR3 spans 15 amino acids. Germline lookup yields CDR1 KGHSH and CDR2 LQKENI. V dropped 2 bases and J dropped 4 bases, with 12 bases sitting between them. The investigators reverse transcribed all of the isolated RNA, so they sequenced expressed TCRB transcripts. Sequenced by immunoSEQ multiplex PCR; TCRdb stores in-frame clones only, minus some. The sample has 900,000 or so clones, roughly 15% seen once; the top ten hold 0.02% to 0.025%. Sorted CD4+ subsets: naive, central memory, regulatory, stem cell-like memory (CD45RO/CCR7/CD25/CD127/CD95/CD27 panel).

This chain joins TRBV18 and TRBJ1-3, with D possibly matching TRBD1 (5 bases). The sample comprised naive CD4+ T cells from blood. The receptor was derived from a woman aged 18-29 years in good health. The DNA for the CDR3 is TGTGCCAGCTCACCAGTCCAGGGATCAGGAAACACCATATATTTT. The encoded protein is CASSPVQGSGNTIYF.